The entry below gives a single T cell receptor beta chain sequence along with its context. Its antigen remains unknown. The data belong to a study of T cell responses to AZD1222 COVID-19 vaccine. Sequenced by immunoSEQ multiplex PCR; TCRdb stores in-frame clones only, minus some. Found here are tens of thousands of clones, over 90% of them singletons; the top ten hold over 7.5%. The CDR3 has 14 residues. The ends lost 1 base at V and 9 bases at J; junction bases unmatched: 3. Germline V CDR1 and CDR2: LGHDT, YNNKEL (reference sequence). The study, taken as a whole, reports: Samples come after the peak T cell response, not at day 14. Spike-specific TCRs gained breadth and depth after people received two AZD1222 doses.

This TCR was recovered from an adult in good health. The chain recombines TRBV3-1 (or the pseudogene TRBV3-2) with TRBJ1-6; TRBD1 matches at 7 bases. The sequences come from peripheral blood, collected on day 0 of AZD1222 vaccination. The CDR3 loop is CASSQGQGGSPLHF. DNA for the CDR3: TGTGCCAGCAGCCAAGGACAGGGTGGTTCACCCCTCCACTTT.